Each of the 24 T cell receptor beta chains below was sequenced from the same sample in a study of identical twins. TCRdb passed the 5' RACE reads through MiXCR, listing each CDR3 protein once. The table shows some 690,000 distinct CDR3 sequences, with 21% occurring only once. A further study also used this sample, focusing on T cells expressing NK-cell markers.

What was sequenced was PBMCs. All receptors derive from a young woman in good health.

The chain carries TRBV3-1 and TRBJ2-7, with TRBD2 as a possible D gene (5 bases). The CDR3 totals 14 residues. CDR1 is LGHDT, CDR2 YNNKEL, per germline (reference sequence). Trimming cost V 3 bases and J 0 bases, with 9 bases left between them. The DNA of the CDR3 is TGTGCCAGCAGCCATCCGGGAACCTCCTACGAGCAGTACTTC. Protein: CASSHPGTSYEQYF.

At least ten counts were recorded for this clonotype. J is TRBJ1-3 and V is TRBV18; D call uncertain. The V end was cut by 2 bases, the J end by 2 bases, with 7 bases between. Germline loops: CDR1 KGHSH, CDR2 LQKENI. This CDR3 has 14 residues. Here the CDR3 reads CASSPATTGNTIYF. For the CDR3, the DNA is TGTGCCAGCTCACCAGCGACGACTGGAAACACCATATATTTT. Drawing the rest from reference TRBV18 and TRBJ1-3, the complete variable domain is NAGVMQNPRHLVRRRGQEARLRCSPMKGHSHVYWYRQLPEEGLKFMVYLQKENIIDESGMPKERFSAEFPKEGPSILRIQQVVRGDSAAYFCASSPATTGNTIYFGEGSWLTVV.

In this sample, this clonotype turned up a few times. CDR3 nucleotide sequence: TGTGCCACCAGCAGAACAGGGGTAGCTGAAGCTTTCTTT. Amino acids: CATSRTGVAEAFF. The V gene is TRBV15, the J gene TRBJ1-1; TRBD1 matches at 7 bases. The CDR3 extends over 13 amino acids. Losses at the gene ends were 2 bases for V and 6 bases for J; bases not matched to a gene: 3. Per germline, CDR1 LNHNV and CDR2 YYDKDF (reference sequence).

V and J are TRBV29-1 and TRBJ2-2; 8 positions agree with TRBD1. J lost 1 base, V lost 4 bases, and 8 bases had no gene match. The CDR3 is made up of 16 amino acids. Germline values: CDR1 SQVTM, CDR2 ANQGSEA. The CDR3 protein is CSVVSPGTGNTGELFF. CDR3 coding DNA: TGCAGCGTTGTGTCTCCTGGGACAGGGAACACCGGGGAGCTGTTTTTT.

The chain has TRBV6-1 and TRBJ2-7; D possibly matches TRBD1 or TRBD2 (5 bases each). V shed 8 bases and J shed 6 bases, with 11 bases lying between them. Per the germline V gene, CDR1 is MNHNS and CDR2 is SASEGT. This CDR3 is 11 amino acids long. Here the CDR3 DNA reads TGTGCCAGCCGTTTGGGGGTCGAGCAGTACTTC. As protein: CASRLGVEQYF.

This clonotype appeared many times. The chain carries TRBV20-1 and TRBJ2-2, with 11 bases matching TRBD2. CDR3 size: 17 residues. Germline CDR1 and CDR2: DFQATT and SNEGSKA (reference sequence). V trimming: 3 bases; J trimming: 9 bases; junction bases outside the gene matches: 15. As DNA, the CDR3 is TGCAGTGCTAGGGAAGCACTGGGACTAGCGGATAGCCGGGAGCTGTTTTTT. This translates into CSAREALGLADSRELFF.

This chain uses TRBV6-1 with TRBJ2-1; D is perhaps TRBD2 (6 bases). Looked up from germline, CDR1 is MNHNS and CDR2 is SASEGT. The CDR3 is 14 amino acids. The V end lost 8 bases, the J end lost 10 bases, and 21 bases lay between the germline ends. The CDR3 protein is CASGRTDGGGEQFF. For the CDR3, the DNA is TGTGCCAGCGGTCGGACCGACGGGGGTGGGGAGCAGTTCTTC.

The genes are TRBV3-1 and TRBJ2-5; D possibly uses TRBD1 or TRBD2 (5 bases each). There are 14 residues in the CDR3. Germline values: CDR1 LGHDT, CDR2 YNNKEL (reference sequence). V lost 4 bases and J 5 bases, leaving 14 bases between the germline ends. CDR3: CASSRMGVDETQYF. The CDR3 DNA reads as TGTGCCAGCAGCCGGATGGGGGTTGATGAGACCCAGTACTTC.

This clonotype was seen ten or more times. The rearrangement links TRBV12-3 or TRBV12-4 to TRBJ2-7; no definite D call. The CDR3 runs to 11 residues. Trimming took off 11 bases at V and 4 bases at J, with 12 bases between the two ends. The CDR3 nucleotides are TGTGCCCGAGGTGGCGGTTACGAGCAGTACTTC. This translates into CARGGGYEQYF.

This clonotype occurred a few times. The chain joins TRBV7-6 to TRBJ2-4; no clear D gene. V was clipped by 2 bases and J by 2 bases, with 7 bases between them. Germline V gene data show CDR1 as SGHVS and CDR2 as FNYEAQ. The CDR3 runs 14 residues. CDR3 in amino acids: CASSLLGTKNIQYF. DNA for the CDR3: TGTGCCAGCAGCTTACTCGGAACCAAAAACATTCAGTACTTC.

The chain joins TRBV20-1 to TRBJ1-1, with D unresolved. This CDR3 has 14 residues. Germline V gives CDR1 DFQATT, CDR2 SNEGSKA (reference sequence). V was trimmed by 3 bases and J by 4 bases, leaving 15 bases between them. The CDR3: CSASGVGRVTEAFF. The CDR3 DNA reads as TGCAGTGCTAGCGGCGTAGGGAGGGTCACTGAAGCTTTCTTT.

The gene calls are TRBV5-1 and TRBJ2-5; D remains ambiguous. From germline, CDR1 is SGHRS and CDR2 YFSETQ. The CDR3 is 14 residues long. V lost 5 bases to trimming and J lost 3 bases, with 14 bases between them. CDR3 sequence reads: CASRVWGSEETQYF. The DNA for the CDR3 is TGCGCCAGCAGGGTCTGGGGTTCTGAAGAGACCCAGTACTTC. Drawing the rest from reference TRBV5-1 and TRBJ2-5, the complete variable domain is KAGVTQTPRYLIKTRGQQVTLSCSPISGHRSVSWYQQTPGQGLQFLFEYFSETQRNKGNFPGRFSGRQFSNSRSEMNVSTLELGDSALYLCASRVWGSEETQYFGPGTRLLVL.

This clonotype occurred a few times. The rearrangement links TRBV20-1 to TRBJ2-7; 9 nucleotides line up with TRBD2. Germline trimming cut 2 bases from V and 0 bases from J; bases unmatched to any gene: 5. Germline V gives CDR1 DFQATT, CDR2 SNEGSKA (reference sequence). The CDR3 has 15 residues. The CDR3 loop reads CSARLTLAGSYEQYF. The CDR3 nucleotides are TGCAGTGCTAGACTAACACTAGCGGGCTCCTACGAGCAGTACTTC.

This chain links TRBV7-2 with TRBJ2-7; D is tentatively TRBD1 or TRBD2 (7 bases each). Germline CDR1 SGHTA, CDR2 FQGNSA. This CDR3 comprises 15 residues. Deletions cut 5 bases from V and 0 bases from J, with 14 bases between. The CDR3 coding sequence is TGTGCCAGCAGCAGAAAGCGGGACAGCTCCTACGAGCAGTACTTC. It translates to CASSRKRDSSYEQYF.

The chain is built from TRBV5-1 and TRBJ2-1, with a possible D match to TRBD2 (6 bases). CDR1 SGHRS and CDR2 YFSETQ come from the germline V gene. The CDR3 length is 17 residues. Trimming removed 4 bases at V and 4 bases at J, with 21 bases between. CDR3 protein: CASSPQGGVPRYNEQFF. DNA for the CDR3: TGCGCCAGCAGCCCCCAGGGCGGGGTCCCGAGGTACAATGAGCAGTTCTTC.

The V call is TRBV25-1, the J call TRBJ2-7, with D perhaps being TRBD1 or TRBD2 (6 bases each). This CDR3 is 16 amino acids long. The V gene lost 2 bases and the J gene lost 1 base, with 15 bases spanning the gap. Germline CDR1 reads MGHDK; CDR2 reads SYGVNS. CDR3 residues: CASSELSPGASYEQYF. The CDR3 coding sequence is TGTGCCAGCAGTGAACTCTCCCCGGGGGCGTCCTACGAGCAGTACTTC.

This clonotype was counted ten times or more. The chain has TRBV12-3 or TRBV12-4 and TRBJ2-7, with D maybe TRBD1 (5 bases). Trimming took 6 bases from V and 7 from J, leaving 16 bases between them. The CDR3 runs to 13 residues. In DNA, the CDR3 is TGTGCCAGCAGCATAGCCAGGGTTGGGGAGCAGTACTTC. It yields the protein CASSIARVGEQYF.

This clonotype was seen only a few times. This rearrangement joins TRBV7-9 to TRBJ1-4, with D tentatively TRBD1 (5 bases). Per germline, CDR1 SEHNR and CDR2 FQNEAQ (reference sequence). This CDR3 is built from 16 residues. The germline V and J ends were trimmed by 5 bases and 7 bases, with 20 bases remaining between them. CDR3 coding DNA: TGTGCCAGCAGCAAAGGGGACCTAAACAACGGTGAAAAACTGTTTTTT. Protein product: CASSKGDLNNGEKLFF.

This clonotype appeared a few times. The J gene is TRBJ2-5, the V gene TRBV2, with unresolved D. The CDR3 has 13 residues. V shed 4 bases and J shed 5 bases, with 11 bases lying between them. Germline CDR1 and CDR2: SNHLY and FYNNEI. CDR3: CASSGLGYETQYF. DNA of the CDR3: TGTGCCAGCAGTGGGCTGGGCTACGAGACCCAGTACTTC.

At least ten counts were recorded for this clonotype. V is TRBV27 and J is TRBJ2-1; 7 bases are a match to TRBD1. Germline V CDR1 and CDR2: MNHEY, SMNVEV (reference sequence). CDR3 size: 13 residues. Unmatched junction bases numbered 2, after V lost 5 bases and J lost 4 bases. Here the CDR3 reads CASSPTGYNEQFF. The CDR3 nucleotides are TGTGCCAGCAGTCCGACAGGGTACAATGAGCAGTTCTTC.

This clonotype was found many times. The rearrangement joins TRBV29-1 to TRBJ2-5; 7 nucleotides agree with TRBD2. The CDR3 length is 12 residues. CDR1 is SQVTM, CDR2 ANQGSEA, per germline. V gave up 7 bases and J gave up 4 bases; unmatched junction bases: 6. This CDR3 reads CSALTSPETQYF. The CDR3 bases are TGCAGCGCCTTGACTAGCCCAGAGACCCAGTACTTC.

This rearrangement joins TRBV7-2 to TRBJ2-3, with D maybe TRBD2 (5 bases). Germline loops: CDR1 SGHTA, CDR2 FQGNSA. CDR3 length equals 15 residues. V shed 5 bases and J shed 3 bases, with 15 bases lying between them. CDR3 in amino acids: CASSNLRLATDTQYF. The CDR3 bases are TGTGCCAGCAGCAATCTACGGCTAGCAACAGATACGCAGTATTTT. Supplemented by reference TRBV7-2 and TRBJ2-3, the full variable domain reads GAGVSQSPSNKVTEKGKDVELRCDPISGHTALYWYRQSLGQGLEFLIYFQGNSAPDKSGLPSDRFSAERTGGSVSTLTIQRTQQEDSAVYLCASSNLRLATDTQYFGPGTRLTVL.

This clonotype was recorded at least ten times. CDR3 nucleotides: TGTGCCACCGTATGGGGCACAGATACGCAGTATTTT. This codes for CATVWGTDTQYF. V usage is TRBV12-3 or TRBV12-4 and J usage is TRBJ2-3; D uncertain. This CDR3 has 12 residues. V was shortened by 10 bases and J by 1 base, with 9 bases between the two germline ends.

This chain uses TRBV5-1 with TRBJ2-3; the match to TRBD2 covers 9 bases. The CDR3 is 18 residues long. Germline CDR1 SGHRS, CDR2 YFSETQ. With 0 bases clipped from V and 1 base from J, the junction kept 9 bases outside the gene matches. CDR3 sequence (DNA): TGCGCCAGCAGCTTGGATGGTAGCGGGAGAGGCGGCACAGATACGCAGTATTTT. Translated, it gives CASSLDGSGRGGTDTQYF.